A single T cell receptor beta chain is shown here with its context. The data originate from a study of blood T cell repertoires in COVID-19. At the level of the study: Acute-phase and convalescent COVID-19 samples originated in the United States, Italy and Spain.

Patients from Seattle were sampled longitudinally, starting during active infection. V lost 6 bases and J lost 1, with 5 bases in between. CDR1 is KGHDR, CDR2 SFDVKD, per germline. There are 12 residues in the CDR3. As originally analysed: By means of reference gene primer amplification, nucleated cell counts were estimated. Sequencing used immunoSEQ multiplex PCR; TCRdb keeps in-frame clones, though not all of them. From that table come the V and J calls and clone size; the DNA was used to work out D and trimming. The data show 150,000 to 190,000 clones, about 88% seen once. The sequence was collected from a woman aged 55-75 years with COVID-19, enrolled during active disease. Sequencing was performed on peripheral blood. The J gene is TRBJ1-1, the V gene TRBV24-1, with D uncertain. The CDR3 DNA sequence: TGTGCCACCAGTAGCGCGAACACTGAAGCTTTCTTT. This encodes CATSSANTEAFF.